This TCR beta chain originates from a study of OX40 agonist ivuxolimab in advanced cancers. Overall study context: Dose-escalation patients suffered from hepatocellular carcinoma, melanoma, renal cell or head and neck cancer.

V dropped 7 bases and J dropped 4 bases, with 8 bases sitting between them. The CDR3 consists of 12 residues. Germline CDR1 LNHDA, CDR2 SQIVND (reference sequence). Here immunoSEQ multiplex PCR was the method, and the copy in TCRdb shows in-frame clones only, minus some. The sample lists 65,000 to 95,000 clones; roughly 90% were seen once. The J gene is TRBJ1-5, the V gene TRBV19; tentatively, D is TRBD1 (5 bases). Sequenced material: CD4+ or CD8+ T cells sorted from blood, taken in a trial of the OX40 agonist ivuxolimab. The receptor was derived from an adult with an advanced solid tumor such as melanoma, head and neck, liver or kidney cancer. This CDR3 reads CASKRGNQPQHF. For the CDR3, the DNA is TGTGCCAGTAAAAGGGGTAATCAGCCCCAGCATTTT.